What follows are 6 T cell receptor beta chains derived from one specimen sequenced in a study of cytomegalovirus exposure and HLA in healthy donors. Both 60 Vbeta primers and 13 Jbeta primers went into the PCR. Sequencing was performed with immunoSEQ multiplex PCR; in TCRdb, only in-frame clones are kept and a portion is missing. Counted here are roughly 100,000 clones, roughly 78% occurring once; the ten biggest clones make up approximately 2%. Sequences were obtained from PBMCs. Receptors originate from a middle-aged woman in good health and CMV-seronegative.

This clone was picked up a small number of times. This sequence joins TRBV5-1 and TRBJ1-5; D gene uncertain. The CDR3 sequence is 13 residues long. V lost 3 bases to trimming and J lost 3 bases, with 7 bases between them. Germline CDR1 SGHRS, CDR2 YFSETQ. The CDR3 nucleotides are TGCGCCAGCAGCTCGGAGCTCAATCAGCCCCAGCATTTT. Encoded protein: CASSSELNQPQHF.

The chain employs TRBV28 and TRBJ2-7; tentative D call: TRBD2 (6 bases). V was clipped by 7 bases and J by 2 bases, with 12 bases between them. Germline CDR1 reads MDHEN; CDR2 reads SYDVKM. This CDR3 contains 13 residues. CDR3 residues: CASIGTLTYEQYF. The CDR3, as DNA: TGTGCCAGCATCGGGACTCTGACCTACGAGCAGTACTTC. Filled out from reference TRBV28 and TRBJ2-7, the complete variable domain reads DVKVTQSSRYLVKRTGEKVFLECVQDMDHENMFWYRQDPGLGLRLIYFSYDVKMKEKGDIPEGYSVSREKKERFSLILESASTNQTSMYLCASIGTLTYEQYFGPGTRLTVT.

The J gene is TRBJ2-1, the V gene TRBV11-2, with TRBD2 matching over 7 bases. Trimming took 2 bases from V and 4 from J; bases not matched to a gene: 17. The CDR3 length is 19 residues. Germline assignment: CDR1 SGHAT and CDR2 FQNNGV. CDR3 loop: CASSLRDWRELFKYNEQFF. In DNA form, the CDR3 reads TGTGCCAGCAGCTTACGCGACTGGCGGGAGTTGTTTAAGTACAATGAGCAGTTCTTC. The full variable domain, its missing parts supplied by reference TRBV11-2 and TRBJ2-1, is EAGVAQSPRYKIIEKRQSVAFWCNPISGHATLYWYQQILGQGPKLLIQFQNNGVVDDSQLPKDRFSAERLKGVDSTLKIQPAKLEDSAVYLCASSLRDWRELFKYNEQFFGPGTRLTVL.

CDR3 DNA sequence: TGTGCCAGTAGCGTAGACAGGGAAGGCTACAATGAGCAGTTCTTC. It codes for CASSVDREGYNEQFF. The V and J genes are TRBV19 and TRBJ2-1; 7 nucleotides line up with TRBD1. Germline trimming cut 6 bases from V and 3 bases from J; bases unmatched to any gene: 8. Germline V gene lookup returns CDR1 LNHDA and CDR2 SQIVND (reference sequence). The CDR3 loop spans 15 amino acids.

This clone showed up just a few times. In DNA, the CDR3 is TGTGCCAGCAGCTTACAGGGCACTGAAGCTTTCTTT. Protein product: CASSLQGTEAFF. The chain combines TRBV5-5 with TRBJ1-1, with D perhaps matching TRBD1 (6 bases). V was shortened by 2 bases and J by 4 bases, with 6 bases between the two germline ends. The germline gives CDR1 SGHKS, CDR2 YYEKEE (reference sequence). CDR3 length: 12 amino acids.

The chain recombines TRBV29-1 with TRBJ1-2; TRBD1 is a possible D gene (6 bases). The CDR3 has 11 residues. V was clipped by 7 bases and J by 6 bases, with 12 bases between them. CDR1 is SQVTM and CDR2 is ANQGSEA in the germline V gene. CDR3: CSARGGDGYTF. The CDR3 DNA reads TGCAGCGCAAGAGGGGGGGATGGCTACACCTTC.